A selection of T cell receptor beta chains follows, all from one sample in a study of Graves' ophthalmopathy and Graves' hyperthyroidism. MiXCR, run by TCRdb on the multiplex PCR reads, gives a single entry per CDR3 protein. The data contain about 740,000 distinct CDR3 sequences, roughly 40% of them singletons. What was sequenced was peripheral blood. The receptor source for this set is an adult man with Graves' ophthalmopathy. The conserved cysteine and the conserved F or W are not part of the CDR3 here. Each record gives: V gene, CDR3 protein.

>TRBV2
ASRAGVSGELF
>TRBV4-1
ASSPRSGTYEQY
>TRBV30
AWSVGFQKETQY
>TRBV19
ASSIRGGYRELF
>TRBV2
ASSELGHEKLF
>TRBV7-9
ASSRLAGRETQY
>TRBV24-1
ASRPGTVNQPQH
>TRBV6-5
ASSYALNTEAF
>TRBV12-3/TRBV12-4
ASRGEVYEKLF
>TRBV19
ASSMAAGRTF
>TRBV12-3/TRBV12-4
ASSSRTEAF
>TRBV29-1
SVEQGGRTEAF
>TRBV10-3
AISEGQQETQY
>TRBV19
ASSMGDRATGELF
>TRBV7-8
ASSSNPPDQPQH
>TRBV5-6
ASSPTAAANEKLF